Presented here are 23 T cell receptor beta chains from one specimen sequenced in a study of T cell changes during pregnancy in multiple sclerosis. Clones were read by immunoSEQ multiplex PCR, and TCRdb kept only the in-frame ones, dropping some. This table holds about 100,000 clones, approximately 90% found once. The source was peripheral blood, collected after pregnancy. The receptors stem from a female donor with multiple sclerosis, enrolled in a pregnancy study.

As to this clone: The sample carries other DNA sequences with the same CDR3. The chain is built from TRBV30 and TRBJ1-2; perhaps TRBD1 as D (6 bases). The V end was cut by 0 bases, the J end by 5 bases, with 10 bases between. Per germline, CDR1 GTSNPN and CDR2 SVGIG (reference sequence). This CDR3 region has 13 residues. CDR3 sequence: CAWSVGGGYGYTF. For the CDR3, the DNA is TGTGCCTGGAGTGTAGGGGGGGGATATGGCTACACCTTC.

CDR3 nucleotides: TGTGCCAGCAGCGCTGGGGGGGGAGCCACCGGGGAGCTGTTTTTT. Residues: CASSAGGGATGELFF. The V call is TRBV9, the J call TRBJ2-2; 7 bases map to TRBD2. Germline assignment: CDR1 SGDLS and CDR2 YYNGEE. This CDR3 is built from 15 residues. J was trimmed by 4 bases and V by 3 bases; bases with no gene match: 6.

This chain links TRBV7-9 with TRBJ2-7, with 7 positions matching TRBD1. Germline loops: CDR1 SEHNR, CDR2 FQNEAQ (reference sequence). Losses at the gene ends were 5 bases for V and 5 bases for J; bases not matched to a gene: 6. The CDR3 spans 13 residues. CDR3 protein: CASSADRVHEQYF. CDR3 sequence (DNA): TGTGCCAGCAGCGCCGACAGGGTCCACGAGCAGTACTTC.

This chain links TRBV6-4 with TRBJ2-1; 8 bases are shared with TRBD2. The trim removed 6 bases at V and 3 bases at J, leaving 7 bases unmatched. This CDR3 region has 15 residues. Germline V gives CDR1 MRHNA, CDR2 SNTAGT. This chain's CDR3 is CASSSNGGDYNEQFF. DNA for the CDR3: TGTGCCAGCAGCTCCAACGGGGGGGACTACAATGAGCAGTTCTTC.

The gene calls are TRBV7-2 and TRBJ2-7, with TRBD2 as a possible D gene (7 bases). The ends were cut back, 5 bases at V and 3 bases at J, with 17 bases in the middle. The CDR3 runs to 15 residues. Germline V lookup: CDR1 SGHTA, CDR2 FQGNSA. In nucleotides, the CDR3 is TGTGCCAGCAGCCCCCGGGGGGCGAATAACTACGAGCAGTACTTC. Amino acid sequence: CASSPRGANNYEQYF.

This clone was counted a single time. The V gene is TRBV5-6, the J gene TRBJ2-7; tentative D call: TRBD2 (5 bases). Germline-derived CDR1 and CDR2 are SGHDT and YYEEEE. V lost 0 bases to trimming and J lost 7 bases, with 14 bases between them. This CDR3 is built from 14 residues. The CDR3 sequence: CASSLGSGMEEQYF. The CDR3 nucleotides read TGTGCCAGCAGCTTGGGGTCCGGGATGGAGGAGCAGTACTTC.

J is TRBJ1-6 and V is TRBV5-8; D perhaps matches TRBD1 (6 bases). Germline CDR1 is SGHTS and CDR2 is YDEGEE. V lost 4 bases, J lost 8 bases, and 16 bases lay in between. This CDR3 is built from 15 residues. The CDR3 bases are TGTGCCAGCAGCGCTTTCGGGGGGCTTGATTCACCCCTCCACTTT. It specifies CASSAFGGLDSPLHF.

J is TRBJ2-3 and V is TRBV4-1, with D possibly TRBD1 on 5 matching bases. Trimming removed 0 bases at V and 3 bases at J, with 10 bases between. CDR1 is MGHRA, CDR2 YSYEKL, per germline. CDR3 size: 15 residues. The CDR3 region is CASSQESSGTDTQYF. CDR3 sequence (DNA): TGCGCCAGCAGCCAAGAGTCATCAGGGACAGATACGCAGTATTTT.

This rearrangement joins TRBV7-9 to TRBJ1-2; 7 bases are shared with TRBD1. The CDR3 loop spans 15 amino acids. CDR1 is SEHNR, CDR2 FQNEAQ, per germline (reference sequence). V was pared by 6 bases and J by 8 bases, with 15 bases of the junction left unmatched. CDR3 sequence (DNA): TGTGCCAGCAGTTTATCGCAGACAGGGAGTCGAGGCTACACCTTC. Translated: CASSLSQTGSRGYTF.

This chain links TRBV14 with TRBJ1-4; D gene ambiguous. This CDR3 has 15 amino acids. Between the trimmed V and J ends, which lost 3 bases and 4 bases, there was a span of 12 bases. Germline V gene sequence: CDR1 SGHDN, CDR2 FVKESK. The CDR3 protein is CASSQNSRFNEKLFF. The CDR3 DNA follows: TGTGCCAGCAGCCAGAATAGCAGATTTAATGAAAAACTGTTTTTT.

This sequence joins TRBV20-1 and TRBJ2-1; D gene uncertain. From germline, CDR1 is DFQATT and CDR2 SNEGSKA (reference sequence). V dropped 5 bases and J dropped 8 bases, with 7 bases sitting between them. This CDR3 comprises 10 residues. CDR3 residues: CSAPEDEQFF. The DNA for the CDR3 is TGCAGTGCTCCTGAGGATGAGCAGTTCTTC.

This rearrangement joins TRBV2 to TRBJ2-7; TRBD2 might be the D (6 bases). Trimming shortened V by 3 bases and J by 6 bases, and 15 bases separated the two germline ends. The CDR3 length is 14 residues. CDR1 SNHLY and CDR2 FYNNEI come from the germline V gene. The CDR3 DNA is TGTGCCAGCAGTGATCTAGTAGAGGGAGGCGAGCAGTACTTC. Its protein product is CASSDLVEGGEQYF.

The chain joins TRBV6-5 to TRBJ1-2; D call uncertain. Germline CDR1 reads MNHEY; CDR2 reads SVGAGI. The germline V and J ends were trimmed by 2 bases and 2 bases, with 15 bases remaining between them. The CDR3 is 16 amino acids. As DNA, the CDR3 is TGTGCCAGCAGTTACCTCGGAAGGACGGGGAACTATGGCTACACCTTC. Translation: CASSYLGRTGNYGYTF.

The chain is built from TRBV2 and TRBJ2-3, with a possible D match to TRBD1 (6 bases). The V gene lost 4 bases and the J gene lost 3 bases, with 11 bases spanning the gap. The CDR3 is 14 amino acids. Per the germline V gene, CDR1 is SNHLY and CDR2 is FYNNEI. CDR3 amino acids: CASSARGGTDTQYF. The CDR3 region has the DNA TGTGCCAGCAGTGCCCGAGGGGGTACAGATACGCAGTATTTT. Drawing the rest from reference TRBV2 and TRBJ2-3, the complete variable domain is EPEVTQTPSHQVTQMGQEVILRCVPISNHLYFYWYRQILGQKVEFLVSFYNNEISEKSEIFDDQFSVERPDGSNFTLKIRSTKLEDSAMYFCASSARGGTDTQYFGPGTRLTVL.

The V call is TRBV6-5, the J call TRBJ2-2, with 13 bases lining up with TRBD2. V lost 8 bases, J lost 8 bases, and 5 bases stayed unmatched. Germline CDR1 is MNHEY and CDR2 is SVGAGI. This CDR3 is built from 14 residues. CDR3 loop: CASGGLAGEGELFF. The DNA for the CDR3 is TGTGCCAGCGGAGGACTAGCGGGGGAGGGGGAGCTGTTTTTT.

The chain couples TRBV2 to TRBJ1-6; a weak D match, TRBD1 (6 bases). The V end lost 4 bases, the J end lost 7 bases, and 20 bases lay between the germline ends. Germline V CDR1 and CDR2: SNHLY, FYNNEI. The CDR3 loop spans 17 amino acids. The CDR3 region is CASSGTTGKYPNSPLHF. Written as DNA, the CDR3 is TGTGCCAGCAGTGGAACTACAGGGAAGTATCCGAATTCACCCCTCCACTTT.

In nucleotides, the CDR3 is TGTGCCAGCAGCGCAGGACATCAGAGCTCTGGAAACACCATATATTTT. Its translation is CASSAGHQSSGNTIYF. The chain joins TRBV9 to TRBJ1-3; weak D call: TRBD1 (5 bases). V lost 3 bases, J lost 0 bases, and 13 bases lay in between. The V gene's germline CDR1 is SGDLS and CDR2 YYNGEE. This CDR3 region has 16 residues. The full variable domain, in which reference TRBV9 and TRBJ1-3 provide the parts outside the CDR3, is DSGVTQTPKHLITATGQRVTLRCSPRSGDLSVYWYQQSLDQGLQFLIQYYNGEERAKGNILERFSAQQFPDLHSELNLSSLELGDSALYFCASSAGHQSSGNTIYFGEGSWLTVV.

This chain joins TRBV23-1 and TRBJ1-2; tentatively, D is TRBD1 (5 bases). TRBV23-1 is labeled an ORF, and its function is uncertain. Trimming removed 3 bases from V and 8 bases from J, with 22 bases in between. The CDR3 covers 16 residues. This CDR3 is CASSHPLGHAPRGYTF. The CDR3 DNA follows: TGCGCCAGCAGTCACCCCCTCGGACATGCCCCGCGGGGCTACACCTTC.

The chain links TRBV2 to TRBJ2-2, with TRBD2 matching over 11 bases. CDR3 length: 20 residues. J gave up 0 bases and V 6 bases, and 15 bases lay outside the gene matches. CDR1 and CDR2 from the germline V gene are SNHLY and FYNNEI. The CDR3 nucleotides read TGTGCCAGCAGGGGGAATAGGCTAGCGGGGGGCCAACCGAACACCGGGGAGCTGTTTTTT. This sequence encodes CASRGNRLAGGQPNTGELFF. Combining the CDR3 with reference TRBV2 and TRBJ2-2 gives the whole variable domain EPEVTQTPSHQVTQMGQEVILRCVPISNHLYFYWYRQILGQKVEFLVSFYNNEISEKSEIFDDQFSVERPDGSNFTLKIRSTKLEDSAMYFCASRGNRLAGGQPNTGELFFGEGSRLTVL.

The rearrangement uses TRBV7-3 and TRBJ1-1; TRBD1 is a possible D gene (6 bases). V lost 4 bases to trimming and J lost 1 base, with 10 bases between them. CDR1 and CDR2 (germline): SGHTA, FQGTGA. The CDR3 consists of 14 residues. In DNA form, the CDR3 reads TGTGCCAGCAGCTCCGGCAGGGGGAACACTGAAGCTTTCTTT. Its translation: CASSSGRGNTEAFF.

The chain carries TRBV5-4 and TRBJ1-2; possibly TRBD1 for D (5 bases). The V gene lost 3 bases and the J gene lost 4 bases, with 10 bases spanning the gap. This CDR3 is 13 amino acids long. The V gene's germline CDR1 is SGHNT and CDR2 YYREEE (reference sequence). The CDR3 sequence is CASSSTGPYGYTF. The DNA of the CDR3 is TGTGCCAGCAGCTCTACAGGTCCCTATGGCTACACCTTC.

The chain is built from TRBV2 and TRBJ2-5; D perhaps matches TRBD1 (6 bases). Germline V gene lookup returns CDR1 SNHLY and CDR2 FYNNEI. V lost 7 bases and J 3 bases, leaving 15 bases between the germline ends. The CDR3 consists of 14 residues. The CDR3 loop is CASNEVRGKETQYF. In DNA form, the CDR3 reads TGTGCCAGCAATGAGGTCAGGGGAAAAGAGACCCAGTACTTC.

The rearrangement uses TRBV7-6 and TRBJ2-3; D may be TRBD2 (5 bases). The germline V and J ends were trimmed by 5 bases and 4 bases, with 13 bases remaining between them. CDR3 size: 14 residues. Germline V gene data show CDR1 as SGHVS and CDR2 as FNYEAQ. CDR3 sequence (DNA): TGTGCCAGCAGCCCCCTACTAGATTCAGATACGCAGTATTTT. It encodes CASSPLLDSDTQYF.